This T cell receptor beta chain appears in the sequencing data of a study of prognosis after radiotherapy for stage I lung cancer. Study information: No patient had concurrent therapy with stereotactic body radiotherapy.

The table lists this clonotype with a count of one. Its antigen is not identified. Possible read error: a much larger clone is one base away. The study, taken as a whole, reports: A drop in unique TCR clone counts was seen after stereotactic body radiation therapy, median roughly 10,000 versus 7,000. For the expanded TCR clones, whether they were tumor-specific was not determined.

Germline lookup yields CDR1 KGHSH and CDR2 LQKENI. The CDR3 spans 15 residues. TCR beta CDR3 amplification from genomic DNA was performed by two-round multiplex PCR. TRBV and TRBJ genes each had their own specific primers in first-round PCR. TCRdb re-called the multiplex PCR reads with MiXCR, one entry per CDR3 protein. The sample contains about 27,000 distinct CDR3 sequences, around 32% of which appear only once. The sequence came from a donor of 50 years or more with non-small cell lung cancer. Sequenced material: PBMCs, taken before or after stereotactic body radiation therapy (not recorded which). This chain joins TRBV18 and TRBJ1-4; D gene unclear. CDR3 DNA: TGTGCCCGCTCACCTCTGATGGAAACTAATGAAAAACTGTTTTTT. It translates to CARSPLMETNEKLFF.